This T cell receptor beta chain was retrieved from a study of graft-versus-host responses after intestinal transplantation. Study-level background: Transplantation in recipients was multivisceral, liver-intestinal, or isolated intestinal. Broader study findings: Detected in recipient marrow were GvH clones, some of which were first observed in ileum or blood.

Generated by immunoSEQ multiplex PCR, the TCRdb table keeps only in-frame clones and is missing some. The sample carries 35,000 to 45,000 clones, 85% to 95% recorded once. A few counts support this clone. The antigen is unknown. The CDR3 is 14 residues long. Germline CDR1 MGHRA, CDR2 YSYEKL. With V trimmed by 2 bases and J by 8 bases, 4 bases remained unmatched. The V gene is TRBV4-1, the J gene TRBJ2-4; TRBD1 matches 9 bases. The sequencing here drew on PBMCs, taken approximately 100 weeks after intestinal transplantation. The TCR sequence derives from a human patient who received an intestinal transplant, so some T cells may come from the graft donor. CDR3 residues: CASSQTDRGDIQYF. The CDR3 coding sequence is TGCGCCAGCAGCCAAACAGACAGGGGGGACATTCAGTACTTC.